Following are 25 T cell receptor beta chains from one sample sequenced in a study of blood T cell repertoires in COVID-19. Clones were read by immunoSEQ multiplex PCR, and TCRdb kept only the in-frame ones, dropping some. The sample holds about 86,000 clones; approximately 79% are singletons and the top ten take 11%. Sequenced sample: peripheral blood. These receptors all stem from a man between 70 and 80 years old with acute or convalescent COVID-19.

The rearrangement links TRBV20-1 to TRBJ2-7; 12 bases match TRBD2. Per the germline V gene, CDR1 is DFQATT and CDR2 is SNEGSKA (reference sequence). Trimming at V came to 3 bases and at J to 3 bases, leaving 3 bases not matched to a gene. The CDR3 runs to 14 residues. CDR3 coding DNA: TGCAGTGCTAGTGAACTAGCGGGGGGCTACGAGCAGTACTTC. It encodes CSASELAGGYEQYF.

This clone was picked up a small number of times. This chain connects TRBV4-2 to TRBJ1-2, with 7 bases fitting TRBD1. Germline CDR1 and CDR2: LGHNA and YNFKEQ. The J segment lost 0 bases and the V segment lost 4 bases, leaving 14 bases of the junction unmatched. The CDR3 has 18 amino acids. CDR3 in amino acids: CASSPIAGTDLANYGYTF. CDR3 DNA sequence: TGTGCCAGCAGCCCGATAGCCGGGACAGACTTAGCTAACTATGGCTACACCTTC.

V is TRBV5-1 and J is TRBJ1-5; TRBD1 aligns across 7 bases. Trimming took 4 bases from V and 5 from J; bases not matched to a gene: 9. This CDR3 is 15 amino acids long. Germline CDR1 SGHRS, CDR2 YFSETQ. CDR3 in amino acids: CASSLTGKSDQPQHF. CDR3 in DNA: TGCGCCAGCAGCCTGACAGGGAAGTCTGATCAGCCCCAGCATTTT. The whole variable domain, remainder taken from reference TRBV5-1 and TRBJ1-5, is KAGVTQTPRYLIKTRGQQVTLSCSPISGHRSVSWYQQTPGQGLQFLFEYFSETQRNKGNFPGRFSGRQFSNSRSEMNVSTLELGDSALYLCASSLTGKSDQPQHFGDGTRLSIL.

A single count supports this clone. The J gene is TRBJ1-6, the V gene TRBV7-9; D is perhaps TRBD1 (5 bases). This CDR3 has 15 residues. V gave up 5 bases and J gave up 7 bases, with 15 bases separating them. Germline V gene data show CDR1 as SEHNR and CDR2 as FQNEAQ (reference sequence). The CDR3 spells CASSTLDTGNSPLHF. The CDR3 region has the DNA TGTGCCAGCAGCACCCTGGACACTGGGAATTCACCCCTCCACTTT. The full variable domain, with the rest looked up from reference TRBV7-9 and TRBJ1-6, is DTGVSQNPRHKITKRGQNVTFRCDPISEHNRLYWYRQTLGQGPEFLTYFQNEAQLEKSRLLSDRFSAERPKGSFSTLEIQRTEQGDSAMYLCASSTLDTGNSPLHFGNGTRLTVT.

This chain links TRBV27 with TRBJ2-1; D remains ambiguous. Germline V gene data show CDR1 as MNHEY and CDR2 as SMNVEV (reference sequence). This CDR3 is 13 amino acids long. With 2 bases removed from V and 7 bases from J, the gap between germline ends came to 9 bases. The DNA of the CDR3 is TGTGCCAGCAGTTTAACTCCGAGGAATGAGCAGTTCTTC. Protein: CASSLTPRNEQFF.

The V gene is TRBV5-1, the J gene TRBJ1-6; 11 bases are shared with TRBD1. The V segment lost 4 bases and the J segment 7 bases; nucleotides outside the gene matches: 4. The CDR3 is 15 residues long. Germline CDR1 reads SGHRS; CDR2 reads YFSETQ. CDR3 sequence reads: CASSQDRGQNSPLHF. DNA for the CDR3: TGCGCCAGCAGCCAGGACAGGGGGCAAAATTCACCCCTCCACTTT.

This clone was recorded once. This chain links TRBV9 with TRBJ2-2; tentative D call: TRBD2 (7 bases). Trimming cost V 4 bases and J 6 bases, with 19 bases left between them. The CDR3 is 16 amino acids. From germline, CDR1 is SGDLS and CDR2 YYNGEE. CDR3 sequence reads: CASSPWGGQIPGELFF. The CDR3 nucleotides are TGTGCCAGCAGCCCCTGGGGGGGGCAGATTCCCGGGGAGCTGTTTTTT.

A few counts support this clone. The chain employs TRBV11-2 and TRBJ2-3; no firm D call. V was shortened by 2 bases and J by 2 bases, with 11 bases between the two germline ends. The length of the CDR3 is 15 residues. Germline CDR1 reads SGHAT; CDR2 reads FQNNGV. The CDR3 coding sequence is TGTGCCAGCAGCTTACTTAACACTATCACAGATACGCAGTATTTT. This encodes CASSLLNTITDTQYF.

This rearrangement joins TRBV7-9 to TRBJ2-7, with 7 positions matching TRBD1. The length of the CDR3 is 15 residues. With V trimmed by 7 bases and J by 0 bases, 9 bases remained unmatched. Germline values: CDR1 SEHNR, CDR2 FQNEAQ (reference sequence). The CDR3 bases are TGTGCCAGCACCACAGGGGTCCGAACCTCCTACGAGCAGTACTTC. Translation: CASTTGVRTSYEQYF. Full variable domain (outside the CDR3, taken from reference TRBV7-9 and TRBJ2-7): DTGVSQNPRHKITKRGQNVTFRCDPISEHNRLYWYRQTLGQGPEFLTYFQNEAQLEKSRLLSDRFSAERPKGSFSTLEIQRTEQGDSAMYLCASTTGVRTSYEQYFGPGTRLTVT.

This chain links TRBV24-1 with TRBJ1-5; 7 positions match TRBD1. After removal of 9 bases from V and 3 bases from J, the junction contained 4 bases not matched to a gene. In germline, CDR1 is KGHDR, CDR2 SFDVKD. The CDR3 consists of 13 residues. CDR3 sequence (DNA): TGTGCCACCGCGGGACAGTACAATCAGCCCCAGCATTTT. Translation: CATAGQYNQPQHF.

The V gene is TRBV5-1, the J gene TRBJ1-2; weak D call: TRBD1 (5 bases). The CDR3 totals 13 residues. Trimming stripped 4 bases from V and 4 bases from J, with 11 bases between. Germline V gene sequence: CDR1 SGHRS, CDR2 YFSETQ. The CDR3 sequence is CASSLDSSYGYTF. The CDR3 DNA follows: TGCGCCAGCAGCCTAGACAGCTCCTATGGCTACACCTTC. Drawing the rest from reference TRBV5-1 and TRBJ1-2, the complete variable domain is KAGVTQTPRYLIKTRGQQVTLSCSPISGHRSVSWYQQTPGQGLQFLFEYFSETQRNKGNFPGRFSGRQFSNSRSEMNVSTLELGDSALYLCASSLDSSYGYTFGSGTRLTVV.

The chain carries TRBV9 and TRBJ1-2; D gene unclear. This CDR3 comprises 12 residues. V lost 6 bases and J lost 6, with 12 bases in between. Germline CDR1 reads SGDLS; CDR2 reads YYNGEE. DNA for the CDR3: TGTGCCAGCACAACTTCGAACCATGGCTACACCTTC. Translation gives CASTTSNHGYTF.

CDR3: CAISSTGSGNTIYF. CDR3 DNA sequence: TGTGCCATCAGCAGTACAGGCTCTGGAAACACCATATATTTT. The chain employs TRBV10-3 and TRBJ1-3; a possible D gene is TRBD1 (5 bases). The V and J ends lost 6 bases and 0 bases respectively, with 9 bases between them. Per the germline V gene, CDR1 is ENHRY and CDR2 is SYGVKD. The CDR3 loop spans 14 amino acids.

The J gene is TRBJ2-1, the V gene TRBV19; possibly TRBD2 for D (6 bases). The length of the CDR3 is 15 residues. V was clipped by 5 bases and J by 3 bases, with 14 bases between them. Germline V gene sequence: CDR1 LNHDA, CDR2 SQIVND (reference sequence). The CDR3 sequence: CASSPSPGVYNEQFF. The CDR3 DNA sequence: TGTGCCAGTAGTCCGTCCCCGGGGGTCTACAATGAGCAGTTCTTC.

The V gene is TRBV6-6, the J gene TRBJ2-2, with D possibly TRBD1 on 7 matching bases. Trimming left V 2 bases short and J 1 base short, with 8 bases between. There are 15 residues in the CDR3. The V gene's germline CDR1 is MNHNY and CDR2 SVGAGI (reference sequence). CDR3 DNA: TGTGCCAGCAGTTACCAGGGGGGGAACACCGGGGAGCTGTTTTTT. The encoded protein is CASSYQGGNTGELFF.

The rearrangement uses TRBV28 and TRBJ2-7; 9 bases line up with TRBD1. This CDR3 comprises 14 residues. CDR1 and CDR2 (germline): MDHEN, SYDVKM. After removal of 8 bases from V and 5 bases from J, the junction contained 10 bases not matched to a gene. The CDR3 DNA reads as TGTGCCAGCTATGGCAGGACAGGGGTCGACGAGCAGTACGTC. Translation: CASYGRTGVDEQYV.

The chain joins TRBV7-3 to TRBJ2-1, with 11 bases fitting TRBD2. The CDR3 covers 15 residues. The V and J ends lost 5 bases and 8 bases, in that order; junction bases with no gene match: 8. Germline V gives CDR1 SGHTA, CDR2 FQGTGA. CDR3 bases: TGTGCCAGCAGCCAAAGACTAGCGGGGACGGATGAGCAGTTCTTC. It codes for CASSQRLAGTDEQFF. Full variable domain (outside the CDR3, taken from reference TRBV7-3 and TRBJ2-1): GAGVSQTPSNKVTEKGKYVELRCDPISGHTALYWYRQSLGQGPEFLIYFQGTGAADDSGLPNDRFFAVRPEGSVSTLKIQRTERGDSAVYLCASSQRLAGTDEQFFGPGTRLTVL.

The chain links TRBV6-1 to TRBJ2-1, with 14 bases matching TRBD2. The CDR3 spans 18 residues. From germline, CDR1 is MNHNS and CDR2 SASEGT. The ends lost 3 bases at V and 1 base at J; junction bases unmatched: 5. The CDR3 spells CASSEGLAGEGSYNEQFF. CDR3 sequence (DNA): TGTGCCAGCAGTGAGGGACTAGCGGGGGAGGGGTCCTACAATGAGCAGTTCTTC.

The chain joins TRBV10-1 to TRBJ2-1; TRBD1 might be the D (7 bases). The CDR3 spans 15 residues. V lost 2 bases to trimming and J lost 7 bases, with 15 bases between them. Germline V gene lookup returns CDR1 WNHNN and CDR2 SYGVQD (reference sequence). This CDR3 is CASSEARGALNEQFF. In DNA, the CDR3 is TGCGCCAGCAGTGAGGCCAGGGGGGCCCTTAATGAGCAGTTCTTC.

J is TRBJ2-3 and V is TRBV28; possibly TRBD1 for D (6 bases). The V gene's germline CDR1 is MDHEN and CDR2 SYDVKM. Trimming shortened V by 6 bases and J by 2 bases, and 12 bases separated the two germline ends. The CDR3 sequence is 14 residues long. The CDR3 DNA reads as TGTGCCAGCAGCAAACAGGGACCCACAGATACGCAGTATTTT. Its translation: CASSKQGPTDTQYF.

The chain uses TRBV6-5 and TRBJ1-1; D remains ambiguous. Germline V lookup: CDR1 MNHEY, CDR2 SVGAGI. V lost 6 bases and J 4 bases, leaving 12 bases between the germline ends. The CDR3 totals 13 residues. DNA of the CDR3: TGTGCCAGCAGAGATTTGACGGGCACTGAAGCTTTCTTT. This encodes CASRDLTGTEAFF.

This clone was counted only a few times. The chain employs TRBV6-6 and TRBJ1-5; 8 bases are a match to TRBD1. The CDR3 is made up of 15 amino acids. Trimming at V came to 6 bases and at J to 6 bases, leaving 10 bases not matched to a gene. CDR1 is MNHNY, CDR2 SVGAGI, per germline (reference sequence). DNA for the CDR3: TGTGCCAGCAGGTCGGGCGACAGGGGTCTTCAGCCCCAGCATTTT. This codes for CASRSGDRGLQPQHF.

The CDR3, as DNA: TGTGCCAGCAGACCCACCGGGAACCCCTACAATGAGCAGTTCTTC. This sequence encodes CASRPTGNPYNEQFF. The chain couples TRBV28 to TRBJ2-1; possible D gene TRBD2, 5 bases. Trimming pared 6 bases from V and 2 bases from J, leaving 14 bases between. The CDR3 is made up of 15 amino acids. CDR1 is MDHEN, CDR2 SYDVKM, per germline.

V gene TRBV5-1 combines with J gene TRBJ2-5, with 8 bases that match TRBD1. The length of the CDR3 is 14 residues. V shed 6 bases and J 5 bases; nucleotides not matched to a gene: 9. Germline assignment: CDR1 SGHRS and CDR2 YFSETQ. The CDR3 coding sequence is TGCGCCAGCACCCGGGACAGGCTGGGGGAGACCCAGTACTTC. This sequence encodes CASTRDRLGETQYF.

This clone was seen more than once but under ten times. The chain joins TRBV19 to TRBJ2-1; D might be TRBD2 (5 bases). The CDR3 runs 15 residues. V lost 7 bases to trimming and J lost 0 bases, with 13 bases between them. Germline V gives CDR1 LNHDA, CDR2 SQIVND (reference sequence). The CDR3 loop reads CASTQVAHSYNEQFF. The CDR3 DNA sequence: TGTGCCAGTACCCAAGTAGCGCACTCCTACAATGAGCAGTTCTTC.